Presented here are 23 T cell receptor beta chains from one specimen sequenced in a study of response to subunit inactivated influenza vaccine (dated by TCRdb to the late 2010s). The library came from RT-PCR. Sequencing instrument: Illumina HiSeq 2500. Clones were called with MiXCR by TCRdb after fastp trimmed the public reads at Q25, and only in-frame beta chains were retained. Here each entry gathers all rows of one CDR3 protein and keeps the most common genes and DNA. The sample records roughly 760,000 distinct CDR3 sequences, 21% of which are singletons. The ten largest clones capture around 9.6% of the sample. The specimen was PBMCs from blood, collected less than 6 days after vaccination. These receptors were collected from a man over 45 who received an inactivated influenza vaccine. Donor details come from another sample of the same person, matched by shared clones.

This clonotype showed up just a few times. The gene calls are TRBV4-2 and TRBJ2-5, with D unresolved. This CDR3 has 15 residues. The V end lost 0 bases, the J end lost 2 bases, and 10 bases lay between the germline ends. The germline gives CDR1 LGHNA, CDR2 YNFKEQ. The CDR3 nucleotides read TGTGCCAGCAGCCAAGATCGTTACGGGCAAGAGACCCAGTACTTC. Protein product: CASSQDRYGQETQYF.

The chain recombines TRBV27 with TRBJ2-7; D is perhaps TRBD1 (6 bases). V lost 6 bases to trimming and J lost 4 bases, with 16 bases between them. The CDR3 has 14 amino acids. Germline V CDR1 and CDR2: MNHEY, SMNVEV (reference sequence). In DNA form, the CDR3 reads TGTGCCAGCAGCTTACAGGGCCGTCGTTACGAGCAGTACTTC. This encodes CASSLQGRRYEQYF.

This clonotype has just a few counts. The chain carries TRBV25-1 and TRBJ1-1, with D possibly being TRBD1 (5 bases). V lost 2 bases, J lost 7 bases, and 8 bases lay in between. The CDR3 is 12 amino acids. CDR1 is MGHDK, CDR2 SYGVNS, per germline. The CDR3 coding sequence is TGTGCCAGCAGTGAAGCAGGGAGTGAAGCTTTCTTT. Its protein is CASSEAGSEAFF.

This clonotype appeared many times. The genes are TRBV7-8 and TRBJ2-3, with unresolved D. Per germline, CDR1 SGHVS and CDR2 FQNEAQ. This CDR3 region has 13 residues. V was pared by 5 bases and J by 4 bases, with 10 bases between. The CDR3 reads CASSPLLPDTQYF. DNA for the CDR3: TGTGCCAGCAGCCCTCTTCTGCCAGATACGCAGTATTTT.

This chain joins TRBV24-1 and TRBJ2-2, with 9 nucleotides matching TRBD2. CDR1 and CDR2 from the germline V gene are KGHDR and SFDVKD. Germline trimming cut 0 bases from V and 0 bases from J; bases unmatched to any gene: 4. The CDR3 runs to 18 residues. Written as DNA, the CDR3 is TGTGCCACCAGTGATTTGCCAGCGGGAGGTCCGAACACCGGGGAGCTGTTTTTT. This codes for CATSDLPAGGPNTGELFF.

The chain couples TRBV12-3 or TRBV12-4 to TRBJ1-1; the match to TRBD1 covers 9 bases. The CDR3 runs 12 residues. The junction had 0 bases not matched to a gene; V was cut back by 5 bases and J by 5 bases. This chain's CDR3 is CASSGQGTEAFF. DNA for the CDR3: TGTGCCAGCAGTGGACAGGGGACTGAAGCTTTCTTT.

The V call is TRBV29-1, the J call TRBJ2-7; no reliable D call. Trimming removed 7 bases at V and 6 bases at J, with 16 bases between. The CDR3 extends over 12 amino acids. CDR1 is SQVTM, CDR2 ANQGSEA, per germline. In DNA, the CDR3 is TGCAGCGCCCTTGGTGGCACGGGCGAGCAGTACTTC. Its translation: CSALGGTGEQYF.

This clonotype appeared a few times. J is TRBJ1-1 and V is TRBV28; no definite D call. Germline V gives CDR1 MDHEN, CDR2 SYDVKM. Trimming left V 5 bases short and J 0 bases short, with 7 bases between. This CDR3 is 13 amino acids long. The CDR3 loop reads CASSTEMNTEAFF. The CDR3 DNA reads as TGTGCCAGCAGTACCGAGATGAACACTGAAGCTTTCTTT.

Here the CDR3 reads CSAEGFMNTEAFF. CDR3 sequence (DNA): TGCAGTGCTGAGGGGTTTATGAACACTGAAGCTTTCTTT. The rearrangement links TRBV20-1 to TRBJ1-1; weak D call: TRBD1 (5 bases). The CDR3 sequence is 13 residues long. Germline values: CDR1 DFQATT, CDR2 SNEGSKA (reference sequence). With 5 bases removed from V and 0 bases from J, the gap between germline ends came to 10 bases.

The J gene is TRBJ2-2, the V gene TRBV3-1; D is unresolved. Germline V lookup: CDR1 LGHDT, CDR2 YNNKEL (reference sequence). The ends were cut back, 1 base at V and 1 base at J, with 4 bases in the middle. CDR3 size: 14 residues. The chain's CDR3 is CASSQVLNTGELFF. For the CDR3, the DNA is TGTGCCAGCAGCCAAGTATTGAACACCGGGGAGCTGTTTTTT.

Only a few counts were recorded for this clonotype. This chain uses TRBV5-1 with TRBJ2-3; D is possibly TRBD2 (6 bases). CDR3 size: 15 residues. V was shortened by 0 bases and J by 5 bases, with 13 bases between the two germline ends. Germline lookup yields CDR1 SGHRS and CDR2 YFSETQ. CDR3 sequence (DNA): TGCGCCAGCAGCTTGGTGGCGGGATTGCAAGATACGCAGTATTTT. Translating gives CASSLVAGLQDTQYF.

V usage is TRBV4-1 and J usage is TRBJ1-1, with unresolved D. V shed 3 bases and J shed 6 bases, with 8 bases lying between them. CDR3 length: 12 residues. CDR1 and CDR2 (germline): MGHRA, YSYEKL. CDR3 region: CASSHHQAEAFF. The DNA for the CDR3 is TGCGCCAGCAGCCATCATCAGGCTGAAGCTTTCTTT.

The chain links TRBV6-1 to TRBJ2-7, with 7 nucleotides matching TRBD1. V lost 9 bases and J lost 0; bases outside the gene matches: 8. CDR3 size: 14 residues. Germline lookup yields CDR1 MNHNS and CDR2 SASEGT. CDR3: CASTRDSASYEQYF. The CDR3 bases are TGTGCCAGTACTCGGGACAGTGCCTCCTACGAGCAGTACTTC.

The V call is TRBV7-2, the J call TRBJ2-2, with 11 positions matching TRBD2. The CDR3 is 17 amino acids. Germline V gene lookup returns CDR1 SGHTA and CDR2 FQGNSA. The ends lost 3 bases at V and 7 bases at J; junction bases unmatched: 10. This CDR3 is CASSFLGTSGVGGELFF. The CDR3 nucleotides are TGTGCCAGCAGCTTTCTGGGGACTAGCGGCGTCGGCGGGGAGCTGTTTTTT.

The V call is TRBV20-1, the J call TRBJ2-1; 7 nucleotides line up with TRBD1. The CDR3 is made up of 16 amino acids. V lost 2 bases to trimming and J lost 3 bases; unmatched junction nucleotides: 10. CDR1 is DFQATT, CDR2 SNEGSKA, per germline (reference sequence). The chain's CDR3 is CSARQRGQGVYNEQFF. CDR3 coding DNA: TGCAGTGCTAGACAAAGGGGGCAGGGGGTCTACAATGAGCAGTTCTTC.

This clonotype was counted a few times. The V call is TRBV12-3 or TRBV12-4, the J call TRBJ1-6; D is perhaps TRBD1 (5 bases). This CDR3 is built from 15 residues. Trimming shortened V by 3 bases and J by 9 bases, and 15 bases separated the two germline ends. In nucleotides, the CDR3 is TGTGCCAGCAGTTTTAGTCAGGGACGGAGTTCACCCCTCCACTTT. It specifies CASSFSQGRSSPLHF.

The chain combines TRBV7-2 with TRBJ2-7; D ambiguous. The CDR3 covers 15 residues. Trimming removed 6 bases from V and 3 bases from J, with 18 bases in between. Germline V gene data show CDR1 as SGHTA and CDR2 as FQGNSA. The CDR3 DNA reads TGTGCCAGCAGTCAGACCGGGCAATCAAACTACGAGCAGTACTTC. This translates into CASSQTGQSNYEQYF.

There are a few counts of this clonotype. This chain links TRBV7-9 with TRBJ2-1; TRBD2 aligns across 11 bases. The ends lost 5 bases at V and 5 bases at J; junction bases unmatched: 11. Germline CDR1 reads SEHNR; CDR2 reads FQNEAQ (reference sequence). The CDR3 has 17 residues. CDR3 sequence reads: CASSATPGTSGDNEQFF. The CDR3 DNA follows: TGTGCCAGCAGCGCCACTCCCGGGACTAGCGGAGACAATGAGCAGTTCTTC.

The genes are TRBV28 and TRBJ1-1; D is unclear. The germline V and J ends were trimmed by 4 bases and 5 bases, with 11 bases remaining between them. The germline CDR1 and CDR2 sequences are MDHEN and SYDVKM. This CDR3 contains 13 residues. DNA of the CDR3: TGTGCCAGCAGTTCCTATCATGCGACTGAAGCTTTCTTT. Translating it yields CASSSYHATEAFF.

The V call is TRBV28, the J call TRBJ1-1; 7 nucleotides align to TRBD1. The CDR3 consists of 14 residues. Per germline, CDR1 MDHEN and CDR2 SYDVKM. V was pared by 5 bases and J by 4 bases, with 7 bases of the junction left unmatched. CDR3 sequence: CASSNDREGTEAFF. Here the CDR3 DNA reads TGTGCCAGCAGTAACGACAGGGAGGGCACTGAAGCTTTCTTT.

There are a few counts of this clonotype. This chain joins TRBV6-2 or TRBV6-3 and TRBJ1-1, with TRBD1 identical over 7 bases. The germline V gene encodes CDR1 MNHEY and CDR2 SVGEGT. The length of the CDR3 is 15 residues. V lost 4 bases to trimming and J lost 1 base; unmatched junction nucleotides: 6. Here the CDR3 DNA reads TGTGCCAGCAGTTCACGGGACAGCGAGAACACTGAAGCTTTCTTT. It encodes CASSSRDSENTEAFF.

The J gene is TRBJ2-3, the V gene TRBV3-1, with D perhaps assigned TRBD1 or TRBD2 (5 bases each). CDR1 is LGHDT, CDR2 YNNKEL, per germline (reference sequence). The CDR3 sequence is 12 residues long. The V and J ends lost 0 bases and 8 bases respectively, with 6 bases between them. The CDR3 sequence: CASSQDGATQYF. The CDR3 DNA is TGTGCCAGCAGCCAAGACGGGGCTACGCAGTATTTT.

The chain joins TRBV20-1 to TRBJ2-1, with a possible D match to TRBD2 (6 bases). In germline, CDR1 is DFQATT, CDR2 SNEGSKA (reference sequence). This CDR3 region has 15 residues. Trimming stripped 1 base from V and 4 bases from J, with 14 bases between. The CDR3 DNA follows: TGCAGTGCTAGAGGGGCTTCCGCGGGATACAATGAGCAGTTCTTC. Its translation: CSARGASAGYNEQFF.